This T cell receptor beta chain was retrieved from a study of T cell responses to AZD1222 COVID-19 vaccine. Study results and limitations: Repertoires were collected only later (after the peak T cell response had occurred). Following two doses of AZD1222, Spike-specific TCR breadth and depth rose. Spike was spanned by vaccine-associated CD4 TCRs, with dominance at 160-218 and 743-854.

The CDR3 has 15 amino acids. Germline-derived CDR1 and CDR2 are SEHNR and FQNEAQ (reference sequence). Trimming pared 5 bases from V and 6 bases from J, leaving 17 bases between. This table comes from immunoSEQ multiplex PCR, and its TCRdb copy is limited to in-frame clones, with some not included. The listing contains more than 110,000 clones. Notes on this clone: Its antigen is undetermined.

The TCR was taken from an adult in good health. Sequences were obtained from peripheral blood. The chain employs TRBV7-9 and TRBJ2-1; D uncertain. This chain's CDR3 is CASSAYSGPFNEQFF. The CDR3, as DNA: TGTGCCAGCAGCGCTTACTCGGGCCCTTTCAATGAGCAGTTCTTC.